This is a list of T cell receptor beta chains from one sample in a study of blood T cell repertoires in COVID-19. Libraries were prepared by immunoSEQ multiplex PCR; TCRdb keeps only in-frame clonotypes and omits some of them. The sample includes tens of thousands of clones, about 80% of them seen just once. The source material was peripheral blood. The source is a woman aged 70-85 years with acute or convalescent COVID-19. The CDR3 runs from the conserved cysteine through the conserved F or W. The order of the fields is J gene, CDR3 length, V gene, CDR3 protein.

TRBJ2-5	15	TRBV30	CAWSLGRRGVETQYF
TRBJ1-1	12	TRBV10-3	CAISSTQGFAFF
TRBJ1-1	19	TRBV19	CASTRLPPGTGFMNTEAFF
TRBJ1-2	13	TRBV12-3/TRBV12-4	CASRAPGGYGYTF
TRBJ1-4	14	TRBV5-4	CASSTGTGGEKLFF
TRBJ1-2	18	TRBV5-1	CASSPSGTVKGGDYGYTF
TRBJ2-7	15	TRBV10-1	CASSESGRRSYEQYF
TRBJ2-7	14	TRBV7-9	CASSLDGTSYEQYF
TRBJ1-1	15	TRBV20-1	CSASGTGGANTEAFF
TRBJ2-1	14	TRBV11-3	CASSLVGSSNEQFF
TRBJ2-7	13	TRBV12-3/TRBV12-4	CASRTSGENEQYF
TRBJ1-2	14	TRBV6-4	CASSADSLFPSITF
TRBJ2-5	15	TRBV7-2	CASSLNRGPQETQYF
TRBJ2-1	18	TRBV29-1	CSVEDMYRTGNSHGEQFF
TRBJ2-7	14	TRBV29-1	CSVSGTSGSYEQYF
TRBJ2-4	16	TRBV3-1/TRBV3-2	CASSPGQFGAKNIQYF
TRBJ2-7	15	TRBV6-5	CASSYSIGLTYEQYF
TRBJ1-6	15	TRBV7-2	CASSLMGQGDSPLHF
TRBJ2-2	17	TRBV5-8	CASSSGDRVGFPGELFF
TRBJ2-7	14	TRBV5-1	CASSLTGVVYEQYF
TRBJ1-3	14	TRBV19	CASRTGYPGNTIYF
TRBJ1-2	13	TRBV18	CASSPGIGYGYTF
TRBJ2-7	14	TRBV29-1	CSVAAGTGLGEQYF
TRBJ2-1	14	TRBV7-8	CASSTGRLAGEQFF
TRBJ2-7	15	TRBV19	CASSIDPYRSYEQYF
TRBJ1-1	12	TRBV6-2/TRBV6-3	CASSSGITEAFF
TRBJ2-1	17	TRBV5-4	CASSLASGVSSYNEQFF
TRBJ2-3	12	TRBV3-1/TRBV3-2	CASSRTSGVEYF
TRBJ2-7	13	TRBV4-1	CASSRLVSYEQYF